A selection of T cell receptor beta chains follows, all from one sample in a study of blood T cell repertoires in COVID-19. Measured with immunoSEQ multiplex PCR; TCRdb has only the in-frame clones, and not every one. Of about 130,000 clones in the sample, around 83% were seen once. The source material was peripheral blood. These receptors were taken from a man aged 35-49 years with active or convalescent COVID-19. CDR3s include the opening cysteine and the closing phenylalanine or tryptophan. The D gene is left open where the match is weak. Where a row states a size, it is once, few, many or the class of an expanded clone; other rows omit it.

TRBJ2-1,TRBD2,.,TRBV30,14,TGTGCCTGGAGTGGGGGGACTAGCTTCAATGAGCAGTTCTTC,CAWSGGTSFNEQFF
TRBJ1-1,.,.,TRBV2,15,TGTGCCAGCAACTTACTCGGAGGGAAGGGCACTGAAGCTTTCTTT,CASNLLGGKGTEAFF
TRBJ1-1,TRBD1,.,TRBV6-5,15,TGTGCCAGCAGTTACAGGGGGCTTCTGAACACTGAAGCTTTCTTT,CASSYRGLLNTEAFF
TRBJ2-3,TRBD1,.,TRBV27,17,TGTGCCAGCAGTTTCTCAAGGACAGGGGGCCTCACAGATACGCAGTATTTT,CASSFSRTGGLTDTQYF
TRBJ2-5,TRBD1,.,TRBV7-8,16,TGTGCCAGCAGCACTCGGACAGGAGGTATCGAAGAGACCCAGTACTTC,CASSTRTGGIEETQYF
TRBJ1-6,TRBD1,.,TRBV7-9,12,TGTGCCAGCAGCTCGACAGGGACACCCCTCCACTTT,CASSSTGTPLHF
TRBJ1-2,TRBD1,.,TRBV5-6,13,TGTGCCAGCAGCGCCGGGACAGACTATGGCTACACCTTC,CASSAGTDYGYTF
TRBJ2-7,.,.,TRBV28,14,TGTGCCAGCAGTTTCGGTCTAGTCGACTACGAGCAGTACTTC,CASSFGLVDYEQYF
TRBJ1-1,.,.,TRBV4-2,14,TGTGCCAGCAGCCAAGGTCCTGTGAACACTGAAGCTTTCTTT,CASSQGPVNTEAFF
TRBJ1-2,.,.,TRBV28,14,TGTGCCAGCAGTTTCGCGCCATCTAACTATGGCTACACCTTC,CASSFAPSNYGYTF
TRBJ1-1,.,.,TRBV18,13,TGTGCCAGCTCCCTAACCGGGGTCCCTGAAGCTTTCTTT,CASSLTGVPEAFF
TRBJ2-5,.,.,TRBV5-6,13,TGTGCCAGCAGCCGGACTGTACAAGAGACCCAGTACTTC,CASSRTVQETQYF
TRBJ2-7,.,.,TRBV5-4,12,TGTGCCAGCAGCTTCTCAGGGGGGGAGCAGTACTTC,CASSFSGGEQYF
TRBJ2-5,.,.,TRBV4-1,15,TGCGCCAGCAGCCAAGCTGCGCTCGAGCGAGAGACCCAGTACTTC,CASSQAALERETQYF
TRBJ2-6,.,.,TRBV10-3,14,TGTGCCATCAGTGAAGGGAGGGGGGCCAACGTCCTGACTTTC,CAISEGRGANVLTF
TRBJ1-1,.,.,TRBV5-1,14,TGCGCCAGCAGGGAGGAGGGATTGAACACTGAAGCTTTCTTT,CASREEGLNTEAFF
TRBJ1-5,TRBD1,.,TRBV29-1,14,TGCAGCGTCGCGACAGGGGATAGCAATCAGCCCCAGCATTTT,CSVATGDSNQPQHF
TRBJ2-3,.,.,TRBV29-1,16,TGCAGCGTTGAAGGGCGGTATTCTTCTAGCACAGATACGCAGTATTTT,CSVEGRYSSSTDTQYF
TRBJ2-7,.,.,TRBV2,14,TGTGCCAGCAGTGATCTTTCTCGGAGTTACGAGCAGTACTTC,CASSDLSRSYEQYF
TRBJ1-1,TRBD1,.,TRBV7-3,14,TGTGCCAGCAGCCCCTCAGGGGGCATAGGTGAAGCTTTCTTT,CASSPSGGIGEAFF
TRBJ1-1,.,.,TRBV7-2,13,TGTGCCAGCAGTGGGCAGGTGAACACTGAAGCTTTCTTT,CASSGQVNTEAFF
TRBJ1-5,.,.,TRBV2,14,TGTGCCAGCAGGGACAGTTACCCTAATCAGCCCCAGCATTTT,CASRDSYPNQPQHF
TRBJ2-5,.,.,TRBV7-8,13,TGTGCCAGCAGCTCAGGACAGCAAGAGACCCAGTACTTC,CASSSGQQETQYF
TRBJ2-5,TRBD2,.,TRBV30,13,TGTGCCTGCCGACTAGCGGGGGAAGAGACCCAGTACTTC,CACRLAGEETQYF
TRBJ2-2,TRBD1,.,TRBV4-1,20,TGCGCCAGCAGCTACGAACTATTTTACTACGGGACAGCGGACACCGGGGAGCTGTTTTTT,CASSYELFYYGTADTGELFF
TRBJ1-2,TRBD1,.,TRBV12-5,13,TGTGCTAGTGGCCAGACAGGGAGCTATGGCTACACCTTC,CASGQTGSYGYTF
TRBJ2-3,.,.,TRBV5-6,13,TGTGCCAGCAGAAGGGGGAGCACAGATACGCAGTATTTT,CASRRGSTDTQYF
TRBJ1-1,.,.,TRBV11-2,12,TGTGCCAGCGGACAGTCGGACACTGAAGCTTTCTTT,CASGQSDTEAFF
TRBJ1-5,.,.,TRBV2,17,TGTGCCAGCAGTGGGGAAGCGGGGGGGACAAGCACTCAGCCCCAGCATTTT,CASSGEAGGTSTQPQHF
TRBJ2-1,.,.,TRBV6-2/TRBV6-3,17,TGTGCCAGCAGTTACTTCCTCGGGGGAAGCGCCTACAATGAGCAGTTCTTC,CASSYFLGGSAYNEQFF
TRBJ2-1,.,.,TRBV18,16,TGTGCCAGCTCAAAAATCATGGCAGGGGAGTACAATGAGCAGTTCTTC,CASSKIMAGEYNEQFF
TRBJ1-5,.,.,TRBV19,17,TGTGCCAGTAGTTGGGCAGCCGGGGAAAATAGCAATCAGCCCCAGCATTTT,CASSWAAGENSNQPQHF
TRBJ1-5,.,few,TRBV5-1,14,TGCGCCAGCAGCTTGGGACAAGGTCAGCAGCCCCAGCATTTT,CASSLGQGQQPQHF
TRBJ1-5,.,.,TRBV30,14,TGTGCCTGGAGGGATAAGGGGGGGTCGCAGCCCCAGCATTTT,CAWRDKGGSQPQHF
TRBJ1-2,.,.,TRBV5-5,13,TGTGCCAGCAGCTTAGACAGATCGGGCGGCTACACCTTC,CASSLDRSGGYTF
TRBJ2-5,TRBD2,.,TRBV6-2/TRBV6-3,15,TGTGCCAGCAGTCTCCCCGTAGCGGGGGGAGAGACCCAGTACTTC,CASSLPVAGGETQYF
TRBJ1-3,TRBD1,.,TRBV14,19,TGTGCCAGCAGCCAAGGAGGCAGCGGGACAGGGCGCTCTGGAAACACCATATATTTT,CASSQGGSGTGRSGNTIYF
TRBJ2-7,.,.,TRBV3-1/TRBV3-2,13,TGTGCCAGCAGACAGACACCTAACTACGAGCAGTACTTC,CASRQTPNYEQYF
TRBJ1-3,.,few,TRBV18,16,TGTGCCAGCTCACCACCCAGGTCTTCCTCTGGAAACACCATATATTTT,CASSPPRSSSGNTIYF
TRBJ2-1,.,once,TRBV7-8,16,TGTGCCAGCACCTCTAGGGGGGGATACTCCTACAATGAGCAGTTCTTC,CASTSRGGYSYNEQFF
TRBJ1-1,TRBD1,.,TRBV7-3,14,TGTGCCAGCAGCTCGACAGGGACTAACACTGAAGCTTTCTTT,CASSSTGTNTEAFF
TRBJ1-5,.,.,TRBV9,14,TGTGCCAGCAGCGCAGACAGTCAATATCAGCCCCAGCATTTT,CASSADSQYQPQHF
TRBJ1-3,TRBD1,.,TRBV19,15,TGTGCCAGTAGTGGGACAGGGGGATATGGAAACACCATATATTTT,CASSGTGGYGNTIYF
TRBJ2-3,.,.,TRBV7-2,14,TGTGCCAGCAGCTTAGGTTTGCAGACAGATACGCAGTATTTT,CASSLGLQTDTQYF
TRBJ1-2,.,.,TRBV25-1,12,TGTGCCAGCAGTCGCGCAAACTATGGCTACACCTTC,CASSRANYGYTF
TRBJ2-7,.,.,TRBV9,14,TGTGCCAGCAGCGTCACAGGGGGGGACTACGAGCAGTACTTC,CASSVTGGDYEQYF
TRBJ2-1,.,.,TRBV6-6,15,TGTGCCAGCAGTTACTCGACCTACAGTAACAATGAGCAGTTCTTC,CASSYSTYSNNEQFF
TRBJ1-4,TRBD1,many,TRBV5-1,15,TGCGCCAGCAGCACACAGGGGGCAACTAATGAAAAACTGTTTTTT,CASSTQGATNEKLFF
TRBJ1-6,TRBD1,.,TRBV30,16,TGTGCCTGGGGCCCCGGTTGGGGACAGGGACAATCACCCCTCCACTTT,CAWGPGWGQGQSPLHF
TRBJ1-3,.,.,TRBV7-6,15,TGTGCCAGCAGCTTAACAGGTGACTCTGGAAACACCATATATTTT,CASSLTGDSGNTIYF
TRBJ1-1,.,.,TRBV5-6,13,TGTGCCAGCATTGGACAGACGAACACTGAAGCTTTCTTT,CASIGQTNTEAFF
TRBJ2-3,TRBD1,.,TRBV18,13,TGTGCCAGCTCGCCAGACAGGGCAGATACGCAGTATTTT,CASSPDRADTQYF
TRBJ1-5,.,.,TRBV30,14,TGTGCCTTACGAGACAGGCTTGGCAATCAGCCCCAGCATTTT,CALRDRLGNQPQHF
TRBJ2-3,TRBD1,.,TRBV7-9,15,TGTGCCAGCAGCACCCGGGACAGGGACACAGATACGCAGTATTTT,CASSTRDRDTDTQYF
TRBJ2-3,.,.,TRBV29-1,13,TGCAGCGTTGGCAACTCATTCCCCGATACGCAGTATTTT,CSVGNSFPDTQYF
TRBJ2-7,TRBD2,.,TRBV7-9,15,TGTGCCAGCAGCTTAGAGGTGACTAGCGGCTACGAGCAGTACTTC,CASSLEVTSGYEQYF
TRBJ2-7,TRBD1,.,TRBV29-1,16,TGCAGCGTTTCCGGGACAGGGGAAGGAGCGGCCTACGAGCAGTACTTC,CSVSGTGEGAAYEQYF
TRBJ2-2,.,.,TRBV4-2,14,TGTGCCAGCAGCCACGGGGGAAACACCGGGGAGCTGTTTTTT,CASSHGGNTGELFF